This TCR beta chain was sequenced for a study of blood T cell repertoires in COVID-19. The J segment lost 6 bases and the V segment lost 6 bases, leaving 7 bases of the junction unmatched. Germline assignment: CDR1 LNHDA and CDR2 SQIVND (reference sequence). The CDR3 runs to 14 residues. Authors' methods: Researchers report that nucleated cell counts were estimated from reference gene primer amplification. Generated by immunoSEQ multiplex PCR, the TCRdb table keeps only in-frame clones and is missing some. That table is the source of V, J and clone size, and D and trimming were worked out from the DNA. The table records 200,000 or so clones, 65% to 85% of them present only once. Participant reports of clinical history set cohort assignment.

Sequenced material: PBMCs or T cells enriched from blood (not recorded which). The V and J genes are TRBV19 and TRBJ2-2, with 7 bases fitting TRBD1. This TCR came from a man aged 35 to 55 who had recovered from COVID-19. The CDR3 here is CASRKGAMAGELFF. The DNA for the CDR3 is TGTGCCAGTAGGAAGGGGGCAATGGCCGGGGAGCTGTTTTTT. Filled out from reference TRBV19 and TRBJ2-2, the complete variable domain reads DGGITQSPKYLFRKEGQNVTLSCEQNLNHDAMYWYRQDPGQGLRLIYYSQIVNDFQKGDIAEGYSVSREKKESFPLTVTSAQKNPTAFYLCASRKGAMAGELFFGEGSRLTVL.